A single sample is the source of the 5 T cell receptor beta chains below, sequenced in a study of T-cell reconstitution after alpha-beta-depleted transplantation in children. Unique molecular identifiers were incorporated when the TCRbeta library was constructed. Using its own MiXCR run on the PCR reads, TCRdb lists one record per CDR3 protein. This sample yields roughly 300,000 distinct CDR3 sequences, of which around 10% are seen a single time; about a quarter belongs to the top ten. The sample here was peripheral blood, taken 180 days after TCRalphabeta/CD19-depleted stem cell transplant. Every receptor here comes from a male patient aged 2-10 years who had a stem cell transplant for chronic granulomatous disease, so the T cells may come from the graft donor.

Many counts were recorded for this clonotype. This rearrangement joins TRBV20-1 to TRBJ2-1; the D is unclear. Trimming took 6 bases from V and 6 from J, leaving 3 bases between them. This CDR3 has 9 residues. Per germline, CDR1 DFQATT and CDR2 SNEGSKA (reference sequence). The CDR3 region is CSAVNEQFF. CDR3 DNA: TGCAGTGCCGTCAATGAGCAGTTCTTC.

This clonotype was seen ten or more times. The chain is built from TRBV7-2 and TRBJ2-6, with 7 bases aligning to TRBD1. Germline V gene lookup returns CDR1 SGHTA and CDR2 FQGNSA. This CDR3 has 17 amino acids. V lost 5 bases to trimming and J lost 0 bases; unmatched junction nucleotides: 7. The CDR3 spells CASSPTGHNSGANVLTF. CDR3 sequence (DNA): TGTGCCAGCAGCCCGACAGGGCATAACTCTGGGGCCAACGTCCTGACTTTC.

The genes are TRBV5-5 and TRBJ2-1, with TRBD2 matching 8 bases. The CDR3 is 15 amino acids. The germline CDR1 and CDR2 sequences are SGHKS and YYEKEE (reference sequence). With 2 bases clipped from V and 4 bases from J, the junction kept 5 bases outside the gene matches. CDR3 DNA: TGTGCCAGCAGCTTCGGTAGCGGGATGTACAATGAGCAGTTCTTC. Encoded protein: CASSFGSGMYNEQFF. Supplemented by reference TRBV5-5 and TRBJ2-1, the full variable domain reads DAGVTQSPTHLIKTRGQQVTLRCSPISGHKSVSWYQQVLGQGPQFIFQYYEKEERGRGNFPDRFSARQFPNYSSELNVNALLLGDSALYLCASSFGSGMYNEQFFGPGTRLTVL.

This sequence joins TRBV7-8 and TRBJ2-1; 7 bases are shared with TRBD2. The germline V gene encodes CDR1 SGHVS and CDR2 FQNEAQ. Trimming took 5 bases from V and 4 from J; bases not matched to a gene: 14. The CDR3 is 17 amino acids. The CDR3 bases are TGTGCCAGCAGCGTAAAGGCGCAAGCGGGATTTTACAATGAGCAGTTCTTC. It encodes CASSVKAQAGFYNEQFF.

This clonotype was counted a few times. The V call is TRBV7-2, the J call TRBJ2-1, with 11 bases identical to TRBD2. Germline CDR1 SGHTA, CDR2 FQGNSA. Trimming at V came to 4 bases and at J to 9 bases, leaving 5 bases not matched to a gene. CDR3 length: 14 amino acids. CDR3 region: CASSYSGGASEQFF. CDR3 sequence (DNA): TGTGCCAGCAGCTATAGCGGGGGGGCGTCTGAGCAGTTCTTC.